This T cell receptor beta chain was found in a study of identical twins. TCRdb ran MiXCR on the 5' RACE reads and lists one entry per CDR3 protein. The sample consists of hundreds of thousands of distinct CDR3 sequences, 18% of them appearing once. The V and J ends lost 0 bases and 0 bases respectively, with 12 bases between them. CDR3 length equals 16 residues. From germline, CDR1 is DFQATT and CDR2 SNEGSKA (reference sequence). This same sample was also part of a study on T cells expressing NK-cell markers.

The sequence was obtained from a woman aged 18-29 years in good health. The chain carries TRBV20-1 and TRBJ2-1; D is unclear. Sequenced: PBMCs. The CDR3 DNA is TGCAGTGCTAGAGATCCAGACCGACCCTCCTACAATGAGCAGTTCTTC. Amino acid sequence: CSARDPDRPSYNEQFF.